The next 32 T cell receptor beta chains were all read from a single sample in a study of regulatory T cells in long-lasting Graves disease. Sequencing libraries for TCR beta were prepared with iRepertoire HTBI primers and Arm-PCR of CDR3 regions. A single record per CDR3 protein comes from TCRdb applying MiXCR to the multiplex PCR reads. The table lists about 320,000 distinct CDR3 sequences, 18% of them singletons. Documented time point: newly diagnosed GD, antithyroid drugs for less than 3 months. Preparation of the TCR library used RNA extracted from PBMCs. The source was peripheral blood mononuclear cells (PBMCs), collected at new diagnosis, from a patient treated with antithyroid drugs. These receptors were taken from a female donor with Graves disease.

This clonotype was counted many times. This chain connects TRBV19 to TRBJ1-5, with 9 bases matching TRBD1. V gave up 9 bases and J gave up 1 base; unmatched junction bases: 7. The CDR3 extends over 15 amino acids. The germline CDR1 and CDR2 sequences are LNHDA and SQIVND (reference sequence). CDR3 DNA sequence: TGTGCCAGCCGCACAGGGGGCTCGAGCAATCAGCCCCAGCATTTT. Translation: CASRTGGSSNQPQHF.

The chain joins TRBV12-3 or TRBV12-4 to TRBJ2-1, with TRBD1 identical over 12 bases. J was trimmed by 0 bases and V by 4 bases; bases with no gene match: 10. The CDR3 contains 19 residues. The CDR3 nucleotides are TGTGCCAGCAGTTCCACCGGGACAGGGGGCCGGAGCTCCTACAATGAGCAGTTCTTC. It translates to CASSSTGTGGRSSYNEQFF.

This clonotype was recorded at least ten times. V is TRBV5-1 and J is TRBJ2-1; TRBD2 matches 11 bases. Losses at the gene ends were 0 bases for V and 0 bases for J; bases not matched to a gene: 5. CDR1 and CDR2 from the germline V gene are SGHRS and YFSETQ. The length of the CDR3 is 18 residues. This chain's CDR3 is CASSLGLAGYSSYNEQFF. Here the CDR3 DNA reads TGCGCCAGCAGCTTGGGACTAGCGGGATACAGCTCCTACAATGAGCAGTTCTTC.

The sample holds many counts of this clonotype. The V and J genes are TRBV6-1 and TRBJ2-7; 8 bases agree with TRBD1. The trim removed 6 bases at V and 3 bases at J, leaving 4 bases unmatched. The CDR3 is made up of 13 amino acids. CDR1 is MNHNS and CDR2 is SASEGT in the germline V gene. This chain's CDR3 is CASRRTGSYEQYF. The DNA for the CDR3 is TGTGCCAGCAGGCGGACAGGGAGCTACGAGCAGTACTTC.

This clonotype showed up just a few times. The V and J genes are TRBV20-1 and TRBJ2-7; possibly TRBD2 for D (6 bases). V was pared by 0 bases and J by 0 bases, with 9 bases between. Germline CDR1 reads DFQATT; CDR2 reads SNEGSKA (reference sequence). The CDR3 covers 14 residues. The DNA for the CDR3 is TGCAGTGCTAGAGATTGGAGGGTCTCCTACGAGCAGTACTTC. It translates to CSARDWRVSYEQYF.

The sample holds many counts of this clonotype. The chain combines TRBV12-3 or TRBV12-4 with TRBJ2-1; no reliable D call. CDR3 length: 14 residues. Trimming took 5 bases from V and 1 from J, leaving 9 bases between them. Written as DNA, the CDR3 is TGTGCCAGCAGTCGCTGGGCGTCCTACAATGAGCAGTTCTTC. It is translated as CASSRWASYNEQFF.

Ten or more counts support this clonotype. The rearrangement joins TRBV5-6 to TRBJ1-2; 7 positions agree with TRBD1. J was trimmed by 1 base and V by 4 bases; bases with no gene match: 13. Germline V gives CDR1 SGHDT, CDR2 YYEEEE. The CDR3 runs to 17 residues. CDR3: CASSGDGDSSFNYGYTF. In nucleotides, the CDR3 is TGTGCCAGCAGCGGGGATGGGGACAGCTCCTTTAACTATGGCTACACCTTC.

A word on this clonotype: A clone one base away is much larger, so this may be a read error. The chain is built from TRBV20-1 and TRBJ2-5; no clear D gene. The CDR3 runs 13 residues. V gave up 0 bases and J gave up 11 bases, with 16 bases separating them. From germline, CDR1 is DFQATT and CDR2 SNEGSKA (reference sequence). CDR3 protein: CSARDSAGNEQYF. CDR3 sequence (DNA): TGCAGTGCTAGAGATTCCGCCGGAAATGAGCAGTACTTC.

Ten or more counts support this clonotype. V and J are TRBV10-3 and TRBJ2-1; 8 bases are shared with TRBD2. The CDR3 spans 16 residues. Germline trimming cut 3 bases from V and 8 bases from J; bases unmatched to any gene: 12. Looked up from germline, CDR1 is ENHRY and CDR2 is SYGVKD. The CDR3: CAISDDRASGRDEQFF. The CDR3 nucleotides read TGTGCCATCAGTGACGATCGGGCTAGCGGGCGAGATGAGCAGTTCTTC.

Ten or more counts support this clonotype. The chain uses TRBV12-5 and TRBJ1-6; D might be TRBD1 (5 bases). The CDR3 has 16 amino acids. V was pared by 5 bases and J by 6 bases, with 17 bases between. Germline CDR1 and CDR2: LGHNT and FRNRAP. CDR3 DNA: TGTGCTAGTGGTACGGACCCCTTGGGGGTTAATTCACCCCTCCACTTT. It translates to CASGTDPLGVNSPLHF.

In its sample, this clonotype was seen many times. The V and J genes are TRBV11-2 and TRBJ2-5, with D maybe TRBD2 (5 bases). Germline lookup yields CDR1 SGHAT and CDR2 FQNNGV. The CDR3 is 14 amino acids. V was trimmed by 0 bases and J by 5 bases, leaving 10 bases between them. This CDR3 is CASSLERARETQYF. The CDR3 coding sequence is TGTGCCAGCAGCTTAGAGCGGGCGCGGGAGACCCAGTACTTC. The complete variable domain, with remaining parts taken from reference TRBV11-2 and TRBJ2-5, reads EAGVAQSPRYKIIEKRQSVAFWCNPISGHATLYWYQQILGQGPKLLIQFQNNGVVDDSQLPKDRFSAERLKGVDSTLKIQPAKLEDSAVYLCASSLERARETQYFGPGTRLLVL.

This clonotype has only a few counts. This rearrangement joins TRBV9 to TRBJ1-1, with D possibly TRBD1 on 5 matching bases. CDR3 length: 13 residues. Trimming stripped 0 bases from V and 10 bases from J, with 13 bases between. Per the germline V gene, CDR1 is SGDLS and CDR2 is YYNGEE. The CDR3 DNA sequence: TGTGCCAGCAGCGTAGAGACGGTGAGGGGAGCTTTCTTT. Translated, it gives CASSVETVRGAFF.

The table lists this clonotype with many counts. J is TRBJ2-1 and V is TRBV28, with 13 bases matching TRBD2. The CDR3 runs 16 residues. The ends lost 5 bases at V and 8 bases at J; junction bases unmatched: 9. CDR1 and CDR2 (germline): MDHEN, SYDVKM. CDR3 residues: CASSGPGLAGPYEQFF. The CDR3 coding sequence is TGTGCCAGCAGTGGGCCGGGACTAGCGGGACCTTATGAGCAGTTCTTC. The whole variable domain, remainder taken from reference TRBV28 and TRBJ2-1, is DVKVTQSSRYLVKRTGEKVFLECVQDMDHENMFWYRQDPGLGLRLIYFSYDVKMKEKGDIPEGYSVSREKKERFSLILESASTNQTSMYLCASSGPGLAGPYEQFFGPGTRLTVL.

This clonotype was detected only a few times. The V call is TRBV28, the J call TRBJ2-4; a weak D match, TRBD1 (8 bases). This CDR3 comprises 16 residues. Trimming shortened V by 7 bases and J by 2 bases, and 18 bases separated the two germline ends. Germline values: CDR1 MDHEN, CDR2 SYDVKM. The CDR3 region has the DNA TGTGCCAGCATGGAGACAGGGGAGGGGTCCAAAAACATTCAGTACTTC. The encoded protein is CASMETGEGSKNIQYF.

This clonotype has just one count. J is TRBJ1-5 and V is TRBV20-1, with 7 bases fitting TRBD1. The CDR3 has 15 residues. Trimming cost V 1 base and J 4 bases; bases outside gene matches: 7. Germline CDR1 DFQATT, CDR2 SNEGSKA (reference sequence). CDR3 in amino acids: CSARGGTDWNQPQHF. Written as DNA, the CDR3 is TGCAGTGCTAGAGGGGGGACAGATTGGAATCAGCCCCAGCATTTT.

J is TRBJ2-1 and V is TRBV28, with no clear D. CDR1 is MDHEN and CDR2 is SYDVKM in the germline V gene. The CDR3 contains 13 residues. Trimming removed 6 bases at V and 7 bases at J, with 13 bases between. CDR3 amino acids: CASSRMGRNEQFF. The CDR3 bases are TGTGCCAGCAGCCGAATGGGCCGGAATGAGCAGTTCTTC.

This clonotype was picked up a small number of times. The V call is TRBV7-9, the J call TRBJ2-1; 11 bases line up with TRBD1. CDR3 length: 16 residues. The V and J ends lost 2 bases and 4 bases, in that order; junction bases with no gene match: 4. Germline V gene sequence: CDR1 SEHNR, CDR2 FQNEAQ (reference sequence). CDR3 amino acids: CASSLPGTGGYNEQFF. CDR3 sequence (DNA): TGTGCCAGCAGCTTACCCGGGACAGGGGGATACAATGAGCAGTTCTTC.

This chain joins TRBV4-2 and TRBJ2-3; possible D gene TRBD2, 5 bases. Per the germline V gene, CDR1 is LGHNA and CDR2 is YNFKEQ. V gave up 0 bases and J gave up 5 bases, with 18 bases separating them. The CDR3 extends over 17 amino acids. The CDR3 coding sequence is TGTGCCAGCAGCCAAGATCTACTCGGGGAGATTCAAGATACGCAGTATTTT. Protein sequence: CASSQDLLGEIQDTQYF.

This clonotype was detected many times. V gene TRBV2 combines with J gene TRBJ1-6; TRBD1 aligns across 8 bases. This CDR3 region has 16 residues. V dropped 6 bases and J dropped 5; count of bases not matched to a gene: 9. Looked up from germline, CDR1 is SNHLY and CDR2 is FYNNEI. The CDR3 loop is CASSAIQGGNNSPLHF. Here the CDR3 DNA reads TGTGCCAGCAGCGCGATACAGGGGGGAAATAATTCACCCCTCCACTTT.

The chain is built from TRBV7-6 and TRBJ2-1; 13 positions match TRBD2. Germline CDR1 is SGHVS and CDR2 is FNYEAQ. The CDR3 sequence is 16 residues long. The V and J ends lost 1 base and 4 bases, in that order; junction bases with no gene match: 1. The CDR3: CASSLETSGGYNEQFF. DNA of the CDR3: TGTGCCAGCAGCTTAGAGACTAGCGGGGGGTACAATGAGCAGTTCTTC.

This clonotype was detected many times. The rearrangement joins TRBV28 to TRBJ2-5, with 11 positions matching TRBD1. The V gene end was trimmed by 2 bases and the J gene end by 1 base; junction bases not matched to a gene: 3. The CDR3 has 16 amino acids. Germline CDR1 is MDHEN and CDR2 is SYDVKM. In nucleotides, the CDR3 is TGTGCCAGCAGTTTAACCGGGACAGGGGGCCAAGAGACCCAGTACTTC. Its protein product is CASSLTGTGGQETQYF.

This clonotype was picked up many times. The chain uses TRBV11-3 and TRBJ2-1; D gene unclear. Germline V gene sequence: CDR1 SGHNT, CDR2 YENEEA. CDR3 length: 16 residues. The V and J ends lost 5 bases and 0 bases respectively, with 14 bases between them. CDR3 amino acids: CASSPLGWSSYNEQFF. CDR3 nucleotide sequence: TGTGCCAGCAGCCCCCTAGGCTGGAGCTCCTACAATGAGCAGTTCTTC.

This clonotype turned up a few times. The J gene is TRBJ2-2, the V gene TRBV7-2; 7 positions agree with TRBD2. The ends lost 10 bases at V and 2 bases at J; junction bases unmatched: 10. Germline loops: CDR1 SGHTA, CDR2 FQGNSA. This CDR3 has 15 residues. The CDR3 nucleotides are TGTGCCACCCCGACCGGGACTAAAAACACCGGGGAGCTGTTTTTT. Its protein product is CATPTGTKNTGELFF.

In its sample, this clonotype was seen many times. The chain employs TRBV6-2 or TRBV6-3 and TRBJ2-1, with a weak D call TRBD2 (6 bases). Germline V gives CDR1 MNHEY, CDR2 SVGEGT. V lost 6 bases and J 0 bases, leaving 12 bases between the germline ends. The CDR3 is 15 amino acids. The CDR3: CASRASANSYNEQFF. The CDR3 region has the DNA TGTGCCAGCAGGGCTAGCGCCAACTCCTACAATGAGCAGTTCTTC.

This clonotype was observed many times. CDR3 in amino acids: CASSPLAGGVYEQFF. In DNA, the CDR3 is TGCGCCAGCAGCCCACTAGCGGGAGGAGTGTATGAGCAGTTCTTC. The rearrangement joins TRBV5-1 to TRBJ2-1, with 12 bases that match TRBD2. V was clipped by 4 bases and J by 8 bases; unmatched bases: 7. This CDR3 region has 15 residues. Germline V CDR1 and CDR2: SGHRS, YFSETQ.

There are many counts of this clonotype. CDR3 sequence reads: CASNGAASTDTQYF. Written as DNA, the CDR3 is TGTGCCAGCAATGGGGCGGCGAGCACAGATACGCAGTATTTT. This chain joins TRBV2 and TRBJ2-3; D is possibly TRBD1 (5 bases). Trimming removed 7 bases at V and 0 bases at J, with 11 bases between. This CDR3 contains 14 residues. The germline V gene encodes CDR1 SNHLY and CDR2 FYNNEI.

The table lists this clonotype with many counts. This CDR3 is CASRRAGNTDTQYF. The CDR3, as DNA: TGTGCCAGCAGAAGAGCGGGGAACACAGATACGCAGTATTTT. V usage is TRBV6-2 or TRBV6-3 and J usage is TRBJ2-3; 7 bases align to TRBD2. The CDR3 sequence is 14 residues long. V trimming: 6 bases; J trimming: 2 bases; junction bases outside the gene matches: 5. Germline V gene lookup returns CDR1 MNHEY and CDR2 SVGEGT.

The CDR3 nucleotides are TGTGCCAGCAGCTTAGTCCAGGCAATCCCCCAGTACTTC. This sequence encodes CASSLVQAIPQYF. This chain uses TRBV7-9 with TRBJ2-5, with D hard to call. Between the trimmed V and J ends, which lost 1 base and 9 bases, there was a span of 12 bases. Per germline, CDR1 SEHNR and CDR2 FQNEAQ (reference sequence). The CDR3 length is 13 residues.

As for this clonotype: A much larger clone lies one base from this, so it may be a read error. The conserved final phenylalanine or tryptophan is absent from the CDR3, which likely points to a read error. This chain connects TRBV7-2 to TRBJ2-3; TRBD1 aligns across 7 bases. CDR1 is SGHTA, CDR2 FQGNSA, per germline. Trimming cost V 3 bases and J 1 base; bases outside gene matches: 7. This CDR3 contains 16 residues. The CDR3 sequence is CASSLAQGIGTDTQYL. In DNA, the CDR3 is TGTGCCAGCAGCTTGGCACAGGGGATAGGCACAGATACGCAGTATTTA.

This sequence joins TRBV12-3 or TRBV12-4 and TRBJ1-2; 8 nucleotides agree with TRBD1. This CDR3 is built from 14 residues. The junction had 10 bases not matched to a gene; V was cut back by 6 bases and J by 7 bases. CDR3 coding DNA: TGTGCCAGCAGGCCTACTGACAGGGGCCGTGGCTACACCTTC. Its translation: CASRPTDRGRGYTF.

In this sample, this clonotype turned up many times. The CDR3 DNA follows: TGTGCCAGCAGTTACTCTTCTCTAGCGGGAGGGTCGAACACCGGGGAGCTGTTTTTT. It is translated as CASSYSSLAGGSNTGELFF. The chain is built from TRBV6-5 and TRBJ2-2, with 12 bases fitting TRBD2. The germline CDR1 and CDR2 sequences are MNHEY and SVGAGI. The junction had 5 bases not matched to a gene; V was cut back by 0 bases and J by 0 bases. The length of the CDR3 is 19 residues.

This clonotype showed up just a few times. The V call is TRBV19, the J call TRBJ1-5, with D tentatively TRBD1 (6 bases). Germline V gives CDR1 LNHDA, CDR2 SQIVND (reference sequence). The CDR3 covers 15 residues. V gave up 9 bases and J gave up 1 base, with 16 bases separating them. CDR3 sequence reads: CASAQEDSSNQPQHF. The CDR3 region has the DNA TGTGCCAGCGCCCAGGAGGACAGCAGCAATCAGCCCCAGCATTTT.